This TCR beta chain was profiled in a study of T cell responses to AZD1222 COVID-19 vaccine. Study-wide results and caveats: Mostly white British, mostly female donors; authors suggested clonal diversity may be underestimated.

For this clone: Antigen specificity is unknown.

The method was immunoSEQ multiplex PCR; TCRdb's version includes in-frame clones alone and lacks a portion of them. The data show some 170,000 clones, with about 88% seen just once and 1.5% to 2% held by the top ten. V dropped 2 bases and J dropped 9; count of bases not matched to a gene: 5. CDR1 and CDR2 (germline): LNHDA, SQIVND (reference sequence). This CDR3 contains 15 residues. The input for sequencing was peripheral blood, taken on day 0 of AZD1222 vaccination. The receptor was isolated from an adult in good health. V is TRBV19 and J is TRBJ1-6, with TRBD1 identical over 9 bases. The chain's CDR3 is CASSIRTGDFSPLHF. CDR3 sequence (DNA): TGTGCCAGTAGTATAAGGACAGGGGATTTTTCACCCCTCCACTTT.